This T cell receptor (beta chain) stems from a study of cytomegalovirus exposure and HLA in healthy donors. The CDR3 spans 17 residues. The germline gives CDR1 SEHNR, CDR2 FQNEAQ (reference sequence). The study ran its PCR with 60 Vbeta and 13 Jbeta primers. Clones were sequenced by immunoSEQ multiplex PCR, and TCRdb holds only the in-frame ones, with some missing. The table has around 150,000 clones, 81% seen once. About this clone: One end of the junction is discordant with germline, which a read error may explain.

V is TRBV7-9 and J is TRBJ2-7, with 12 bases identical to TRBD2. This TCR was sampled from a woman between 18 and 30 years old in good health and CMV-seronegative. Material: PBMCs. Here the CDR3 DNA reads TGTTCCAGCAGCGCAGCCTCCGGACTAGCGGGGTCCTACGAGCAGTACTTC. This sequence encodes CSSSAASGLAGSYEQYF.